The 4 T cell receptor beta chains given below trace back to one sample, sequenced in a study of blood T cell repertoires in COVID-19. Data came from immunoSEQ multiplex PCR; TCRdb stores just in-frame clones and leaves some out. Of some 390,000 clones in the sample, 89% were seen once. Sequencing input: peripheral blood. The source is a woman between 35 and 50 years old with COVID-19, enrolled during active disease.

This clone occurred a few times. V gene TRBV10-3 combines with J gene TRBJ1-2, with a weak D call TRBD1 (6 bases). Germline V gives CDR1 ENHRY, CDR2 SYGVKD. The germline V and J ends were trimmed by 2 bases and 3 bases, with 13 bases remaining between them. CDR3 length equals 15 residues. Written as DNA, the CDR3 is TGTGCCATCAGTGAGGGGGACACCCTTTACTATGGCTACACCTTC. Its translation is CAISEGDTLYYGYTF.

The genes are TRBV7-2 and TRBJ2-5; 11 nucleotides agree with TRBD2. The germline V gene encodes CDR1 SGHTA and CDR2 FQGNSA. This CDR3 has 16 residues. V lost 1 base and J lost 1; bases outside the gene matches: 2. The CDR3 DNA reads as TGTGCCAGCAGCTTAGGACTAGCGGGGATCCAAGAGACCCAGTACTTC. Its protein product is CASSLGLAGIQETQYF. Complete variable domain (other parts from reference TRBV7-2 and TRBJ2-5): GAGVSQSPSNKVTEKGKDVELRCDPISGHTALYWYRQSLGQGLEFLIYFQGNSAPDKSGLPSDRFSAERTGGSVSTLTIQRTQQEDSAVYLCASSLGLAGIQETQYFGPGTRLLVL.

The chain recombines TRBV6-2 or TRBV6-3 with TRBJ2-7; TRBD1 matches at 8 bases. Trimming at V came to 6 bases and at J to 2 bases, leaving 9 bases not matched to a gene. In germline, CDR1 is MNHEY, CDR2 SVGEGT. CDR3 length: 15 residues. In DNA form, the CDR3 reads TGTGCCAGCAGCTCCGGACAGGGAATCGCCTACGAGCAGTACTTC. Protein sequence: CASSSGQGIAYEQYF.

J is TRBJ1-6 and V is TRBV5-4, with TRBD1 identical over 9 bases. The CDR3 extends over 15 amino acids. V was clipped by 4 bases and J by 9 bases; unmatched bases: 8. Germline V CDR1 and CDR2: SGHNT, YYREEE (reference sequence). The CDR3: CASSTRQGEGSPLHF. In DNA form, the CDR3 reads TGTGCCAGCAGCACCCGACAGGGGGAGGGTTCACCCCTCCACTTT.